Below are 29 T cell receptor beta chains sequenced from a single sample in a study of PD-1 blockade in classical Hodgkin lymphoma (dated by TCRdb to 2018 to 2020). Receptor amplification or capture employed the immunoSEQ multiplex PCR assay. TCRdb provides this immuneACCESS table in a form limited to in-frame rearrangements. Some clones are lacking; in checked studies, under half of them reflect an unresolved V gene, and why the rest are absent is not known. This sample holds nearly 60,000 clones; around 93% were observed only once. The ten most abundant clones make up 8.5% to 12% of the sample. According to the study, the label for this sample's time point signals: cycle 2 day 1 (C2D1) of nivolumab. Every trial patient had relapsed after autologous stem cell transplantation, and cohorts A, B and C differed in prior brentuximab vedotin exposure. Here the sequenced sample was peripheral blood mononuclear cells (PBMCs), taken before the second cycle of nivolumab. These receptors were obtained from a human donor with classical Hodgkin lymphoma.

The rearrangement joins TRBV7-9 to TRBJ2-7; D might be TRBD2 (6 bases). V lost 5 bases to trimming and J lost 6 bases, with 14 bases between them. The CDR3 length is 13 residues. Per germline, CDR1 SEHNR and CDR2 FQNEAQ (reference sequence). The CDR3 sequence is CASSLLGGFEQYF. The CDR3 bases are TGTGCCAGCAGCCTTTTAGGAGGGTTCGAGCAGTACTTC.

This chain connects TRBV2 to TRBJ1-2; 9 bases align to TRBD1. Per the germline V gene, CDR1 is SNHLY and CDR2 is FYNNEI. The ends lost 8 bases at V and 8 bases at J; junction bases unmatched: 6. This CDR3 is 12 amino acids long. The CDR3 protein is CASVGDRVGYTF. DNA of the CDR3: TGTGCCAGCGTCGGGGACAGGGTGGGCTACACCTTC.

The V call is TRBV30, the J call TRBJ2-1; possible D gene TRBD2, 5 bases. The CDR3 extends over 12 amino acids. Germline CDR1 reads GTSNPN; CDR2 reads SVGIG (reference sequence). V lost 0 bases to trimming and J lost 6 bases, with 6 bases between them. The CDR3 region has the DNA TGTGCCTGGAGTGTGAGCGGCAATGAGCAGTTCTTC. Residues: CAWSVSGNEQFF.

V usage is TRBV7-8 and J usage is TRBJ2-5, with 10 bases that match TRBD2. The CDR3 is 17 amino acids. CDR1 is SGHVS and CDR2 is FQNEAQ in the germline V gene. J lost 2 bases, V lost 5 bases, and 11 bases had no gene match. The CDR3 reads CASSPNGLAGVQETQYF. CDR3 coding DNA: TGTGCCAGCAGCCCAAATGGTCTAGCGGGAGTGCAAGAGACCCAGTACTTC.

The chain combines TRBV7-3 with TRBJ2-7; 9 bases align to TRBD1. Germline V lookup: CDR1 SGHTA, CDR2 FQGTGA. This CDR3 comprises 15 residues. Losses at the gene ends were 1 base for V and 4 bases for J; bases not matched to a gene: 5. The CDR3 is CASSLNRQGVYEQYF. CDR3 nucleotides: TGTGCCAGCAGCTTAAATCGACAGGGGGTTTACGAGCAGTACTTC.

The chain uses TRBV4-3 and TRBJ2-1; 12 bases agree with TRBD2. Looked up from germline, CDR1 is LGHNA and CDR2 is YSLEER. V lost 1 base and J lost 3; bases outside the gene matches: 4. The CDR3 spans 17 residues. CDR3 amino acids: CASSQVGTSGYYNEQFF. CDR3 DNA sequence: TGCGCCAGCAGCCAAGTCGGGACTAGCGGGTACTACAATGAGCAGTTCTTC.

This clone was recorded a few times. The chain recombines TRBV25-1 with TRBJ1-1; D is uncertain. Germline-derived CDR1 and CDR2 are MGHDK and SYGVNS. This CDR3 contains 12 residues. Between the trimmed V and J ends, which lost 4 bases and 1 base, there was a span of 4 bases. The CDR3 region is CASSAGNTEAFF. CDR3 sequence (DNA): TGTGCCAGCAGTGCTGGGAACACTGAAGCTTTCTTT. Full variable domain (outside the CDR3, taken from reference TRBV25-1 and TRBJ1-1): EADIYQTPRYLVIGTGKKITLECSQTMGHDKMYWYQQDPGMELHLIHYSYGVNSTEKGDLSSESTVSRIRTEHFPLTLESARPSHTSQYLCASSAGNTEAFFGQGTRLTVV.

The chain is built from TRBV9 and TRBJ1-1, with D uncertain. Trimming took 4 bases from V and 0 from J, leaving 4 bases between them. The CDR3 has 12 amino acids. CDR1 SGDLS and CDR2 YYNGEE come from the germline V gene. The CDR3 DNA follows: TGTGCCAGCAGCAAATTGAACACTGAAGCTTTCTTT. It translates to CASSKLNTEAFF.

This clone appeared a few times. The chain joins TRBV7-9 to TRBJ1-4; 7 bases align to TRBD1. Germline V CDR1 and CDR2: SEHNR, FQNEAQ (reference sequence). The length of the CDR3 is 16 residues. V was clipped by 1 base and J by 10 bases; unmatched bases: 12. CDR3 loop: CASSLGRTGGQGKLFF. CDR3 sequence (DNA): TGTGCCAGCAGCTTAGGCCGGACAGGCGGGCAGGGAAAACTGTTTTTT.

Worth noting for this clone: At the DNA level, this CDR3 is encoded by other sequences in the same sample as well. The chain has TRBV9 and TRBJ2-3; D is uncertain. The V gene lost 0 bases and the J gene lost 1 base, with 9 bases spanning the gap. The CDR3 runs 15 residues. The germline V gene has CDR1 SGDLS and CDR2 YYNGEE. In DNA form, the CDR3 reads TGTGCCAGCAGCGTAGGGTTAGCCGGCACAGATACGCAGTATTTT. Amino acids: CASSVGLAGTDTQYF.

The chain combines TRBV2 with TRBJ1-5, with 12 bases lining up with TRBD1. V was clipped by 6 bases and J by 6 bases; unmatched bases: 6. CDR1 and CDR2 from the germline V gene are SNHLY and FYNNEI. The CDR3 covers 15 residues. The CDR3 coding sequence is TGTGCCAGCAGCCTCGGGACAGGGGGCAGTCAGCCCCAGCATTTT. Translating gives CASSLGTGGSQPQHF.

This clone occurred a few times. The chain employs TRBV6-4 and TRBJ2-5; 8 nucleotides match TRBD1. The CDR3 covers 13 residues. The germline CDR1 and CDR2 sequences are MRHNA and SNTAGT. V was clipped by 0 bases and J by 9 bases; unmatched bases: 3. The CDR3 is CASSDSGQGPQYF. DNA for the CDR3: TGTGCCAGCAGTGACTCCGGACAGGGTCCCCAGTACTTC.

The chain has TRBV23-1 and TRBJ1-5, with 7 bases identical to TRBD1. TRBV23-1 is identified as an open reading frame with a role that is uncertain. The J segment lost 0 bases and the V segment lost 7 bases, leaving 6 bases of the junction unmatched. The CDR3 runs 15 residues. The CDR3 here is CASNRHRGSNQPQHF. The CDR3 nucleotides read TGCGCCAGCAACCGACACAGGGGTAGCAATCAGCCCCAGCATTTT.

The chain recombines TRBV7-6 with TRBJ2-1; D possibly corresponds to TRBD2 (6 bases). V was trimmed by 3 bases and J by 9 bases, leaving 6 bases between them. The germline gives CDR1 SGHVS, CDR2 FNYEAQ. The CDR3 length is 11 residues. CDR3 residues: CASSLEGEQFF. CDR3 DNA sequence: TGTGCCAGCAGCTTGGAGGGTGAGCAGTTCTTC.

J is TRBJ2-3 and V is TRBV9; D not certain. The V end was cut by 0 bases, the J end by 4 bases, with 6 bases between. This CDR3 region has 13 residues. Germline values: CDR1 SGDLS, CDR2 YYNGEE. The CDR3 region is CASSVGIPDTQYF. The CDR3 region has the DNA TGTGCCAGCAGCGTAGGAATACCAGATACGCAGTATTTT.

The chain employs TRBV10-3 and TRBJ2-1; 9 bases are shared with TRBD1. CDR3 size: 15 residues. The junction had 11 bases not matched to a gene; V was cut back by 10 bases and J by 4 bases. Per germline, CDR1 ENHRY and CDR2 SYGVKD. CDR3 sequence: CATRPGTGTYNEQFF. CDR3 nucleotides: TGTGCCACACGACCCGGGACAGGGACTTACAATGAGCAGTTCTTC.

This chain uses TRBV11-2 with TRBJ2-7, with a possible D match to TRBD1 (5 bases). This CDR3 has 14 amino acids. V was cut by 0 bases and J by 5 bases, with 11 bases left in between. Germline assignment: CDR1 SGHAT and CDR2 FQNNGV. The CDR3 sequence is CASSLEARAHEQYF. The CDR3 coding sequence is TGTGCCAGCAGCTTAGAGGCCAGGGCCCACGAGCAGTACTTC. Full variable domain (missing parts from reference TRBV11-2 and TRBJ2-7): EAGVAQSPRYKIIEKRQSVAFWCNPISGHATLYWYQQILGQGPKLLIQFQNNGVVDDSQLPKDRFSAERLKGVDSTLKIQPAKLEDSAVYLCASSLEARAHEQYFGPGTRLTVT.

The chain links TRBV25-1 to TRBJ2-5; D is unresolved. The CDR3 has 14 amino acids. CDR1 and CDR2 from the germline V gene are MGHDK and SYGVNS. Trimming took 7 bases from V and 4 from J, leaving 16 bases between them. In nucleotides, the CDR3 is TGTGCCAGCACCCACGTCAAGGGCGGAGAGACCCAGTACTTC. Translated, it gives CASTHVKGGETQYF.

V gene TRBV7-9 combines with J gene TRBJ1-5; perhaps TRBD1 as D (6 bases). The V gene lost 2 bases and the J gene lost 8 bases, with 19 bases spanning the gap. This CDR3 is built from 16 residues. Germline assignment: CDR1 SEHNR and CDR2 FQNEAQ (reference sequence). CDR3 coding DNA: TGTGCCAGCAGCTTACGGCGGGGGGGGGCTGAGGAGCCCCAGCATTTT. It yields the protein CASSLRRGGAEEPQHF.

The chain recombines TRBV9 with TRBJ2-1; tentatively, D is TRBD1 (5 bases). The germline CDR1 and CDR2 sequences are SGDLS and YYNGEE. V was shortened by 0 bases and J by 10 bases, with 11 bases between the two germline ends. CDR3 length: 13 amino acids. In DNA form, the CDR3 reads TGTGCCAGCAGCGTAGGGTGGGGCCCGGAGCAGTTCTTC. Its protein is CASSVGWGPEQFF.

CDR3: CASSVVTGGMRNTIYF. The CDR3 nucleotides read TGTGCCAGCAGCGTAGTTACAGGGGGGATGAGAAACACCATATATTTT. The chain links TRBV9 to TRBJ1-3; 8 nucleotides match TRBD1. V lost 0 bases to trimming and J lost 5 bases; unmatched junction nucleotides: 7. The CDR3 runs to 16 residues. CDR1 is SGDLS and CDR2 is YYNGEE in the germline V gene.

The chain carries TRBV7-7 and TRBJ2-7; the D gene could be TRBD1 or TRBD2 (6 bases each). Trimming took off 0 bases at V and 12 bases at J, with 12 bases between the two ends. This CDR3 has 12 residues. CDR1 and CDR2 from the germline V gene are SSHAT and FNYEAQ (reference sequence). The CDR3 protein is CASSLAGGPLYF. The DNA for the CDR3 is TGTGCCAGCAGCTTAGCGGGGGGCCCGTTGTACTTC.

The CDR3 protein is CASTPSGGLRTDTQYF. The CDR3 nucleotides read TGTGCCAGCACCCCTAGCGGGGGGCTTCGCACAGATACGCAGTATTTT. This sequence joins TRBV7-3 and TRBJ2-3; 11 bases are shared with TRBD2. V was clipped by 7 bases and J by 1 base; unmatched bases: 7. CDR3 length: 16 residues. Looked up from germline, CDR1 is SGHTA and CDR2 is FQGTGA.

The chain uses TRBV19 and TRBJ1-4, with 9 positions matching TRBD1. CDR1 is LNHDA, CDR2 SQIVND, per germline (reference sequence). This CDR3 is built from 14 residues. V shed 7 bases and J 5 bases; nucleotides not matched to a gene: 5. CDR3 in amino acids: CASKTTGGNEKLFF. As DNA, the CDR3 is TGTGCCAGTAAGACGACAGGGGGAAATGAAAAACTGTTTTTT.

The chain is built from TRBV2 and TRBJ1-1, with D unresolved. This CDR3 is built from 15 residues. CDR1 SNHLY and CDR2 FYNNEI come from the germline V gene. V was clipped by 3 bases and J by 2 bases, with 13 bases between them. The CDR3: CASSDDRGINTEAFF. In DNA, the CDR3 is TGTGCCAGCAGTGATGACCGGGGTATTAACACTGAAGCTTTCTTT.

The table lists this clone with a count of one. The V and J genes are TRBV6-5 and TRBJ1-3, with D tentatively TRBD1 (6 bases). V dropped 4 bases and J dropped 2 bases, with 6 bases sitting between them. The CDR3 consists of 13 residues. Germline V lookup: CDR1 MNHEY, CDR2 SVGAGI. The CDR3: CASSWTAGNTIYF. The CDR3 nucleotides read TGTGCCAGCAGTTGGACAGCTGGAAACACCATATATTTT.

V is TRBV18 and J is TRBJ2-5; TRBD1 or TRBD2 may be the D gene (5 bases each). Trimming stripped 3 bases from V and 2 bases from J, with 13 bases between. The CDR3 has 15 residues. Germline V gene data show CDR1 as KGHSH and CDR2 as LQKENI. The CDR3 region has the DNA TGTGCCAGCTCACCGACCGGGACCCTTCAAGAGACCCAGTACTTC. Amino acid sequence: CASSPTGTLQETQYF.

The rearrangement uses TRBV11-2 and TRBJ2-7; tentatively, D is TRBD1 (6 bases). V was cut by 2 bases and J by 3 bases, with 11 bases left in between. CDR1 is SGHAT, CDR2 FQNNGV, per germline. The CDR3 is 14 residues long. The chain's CDR3 is CASSLQGIRYEQYF. Here the CDR3 DNA reads TGTGCCAGCAGCTTACAGGGGATTCGCTACGAGCAGTACTTC.

This chain joins TRBV29-1 and TRBJ2-3, with D hard to call. Per the germline V gene, CDR1 is SQVTM and CDR2 is ANQGSEA. The CDR3 has 14 residues. Trimming pared 4 bases from V and 0 bases from J, leaving 11 bases between. The CDR3 sequence is CSVGSVASTDTQYF. In DNA, the CDR3 is TGCAGCGTTGGTTCTGTGGCTAGCACAGATACGCAGTATTTT.